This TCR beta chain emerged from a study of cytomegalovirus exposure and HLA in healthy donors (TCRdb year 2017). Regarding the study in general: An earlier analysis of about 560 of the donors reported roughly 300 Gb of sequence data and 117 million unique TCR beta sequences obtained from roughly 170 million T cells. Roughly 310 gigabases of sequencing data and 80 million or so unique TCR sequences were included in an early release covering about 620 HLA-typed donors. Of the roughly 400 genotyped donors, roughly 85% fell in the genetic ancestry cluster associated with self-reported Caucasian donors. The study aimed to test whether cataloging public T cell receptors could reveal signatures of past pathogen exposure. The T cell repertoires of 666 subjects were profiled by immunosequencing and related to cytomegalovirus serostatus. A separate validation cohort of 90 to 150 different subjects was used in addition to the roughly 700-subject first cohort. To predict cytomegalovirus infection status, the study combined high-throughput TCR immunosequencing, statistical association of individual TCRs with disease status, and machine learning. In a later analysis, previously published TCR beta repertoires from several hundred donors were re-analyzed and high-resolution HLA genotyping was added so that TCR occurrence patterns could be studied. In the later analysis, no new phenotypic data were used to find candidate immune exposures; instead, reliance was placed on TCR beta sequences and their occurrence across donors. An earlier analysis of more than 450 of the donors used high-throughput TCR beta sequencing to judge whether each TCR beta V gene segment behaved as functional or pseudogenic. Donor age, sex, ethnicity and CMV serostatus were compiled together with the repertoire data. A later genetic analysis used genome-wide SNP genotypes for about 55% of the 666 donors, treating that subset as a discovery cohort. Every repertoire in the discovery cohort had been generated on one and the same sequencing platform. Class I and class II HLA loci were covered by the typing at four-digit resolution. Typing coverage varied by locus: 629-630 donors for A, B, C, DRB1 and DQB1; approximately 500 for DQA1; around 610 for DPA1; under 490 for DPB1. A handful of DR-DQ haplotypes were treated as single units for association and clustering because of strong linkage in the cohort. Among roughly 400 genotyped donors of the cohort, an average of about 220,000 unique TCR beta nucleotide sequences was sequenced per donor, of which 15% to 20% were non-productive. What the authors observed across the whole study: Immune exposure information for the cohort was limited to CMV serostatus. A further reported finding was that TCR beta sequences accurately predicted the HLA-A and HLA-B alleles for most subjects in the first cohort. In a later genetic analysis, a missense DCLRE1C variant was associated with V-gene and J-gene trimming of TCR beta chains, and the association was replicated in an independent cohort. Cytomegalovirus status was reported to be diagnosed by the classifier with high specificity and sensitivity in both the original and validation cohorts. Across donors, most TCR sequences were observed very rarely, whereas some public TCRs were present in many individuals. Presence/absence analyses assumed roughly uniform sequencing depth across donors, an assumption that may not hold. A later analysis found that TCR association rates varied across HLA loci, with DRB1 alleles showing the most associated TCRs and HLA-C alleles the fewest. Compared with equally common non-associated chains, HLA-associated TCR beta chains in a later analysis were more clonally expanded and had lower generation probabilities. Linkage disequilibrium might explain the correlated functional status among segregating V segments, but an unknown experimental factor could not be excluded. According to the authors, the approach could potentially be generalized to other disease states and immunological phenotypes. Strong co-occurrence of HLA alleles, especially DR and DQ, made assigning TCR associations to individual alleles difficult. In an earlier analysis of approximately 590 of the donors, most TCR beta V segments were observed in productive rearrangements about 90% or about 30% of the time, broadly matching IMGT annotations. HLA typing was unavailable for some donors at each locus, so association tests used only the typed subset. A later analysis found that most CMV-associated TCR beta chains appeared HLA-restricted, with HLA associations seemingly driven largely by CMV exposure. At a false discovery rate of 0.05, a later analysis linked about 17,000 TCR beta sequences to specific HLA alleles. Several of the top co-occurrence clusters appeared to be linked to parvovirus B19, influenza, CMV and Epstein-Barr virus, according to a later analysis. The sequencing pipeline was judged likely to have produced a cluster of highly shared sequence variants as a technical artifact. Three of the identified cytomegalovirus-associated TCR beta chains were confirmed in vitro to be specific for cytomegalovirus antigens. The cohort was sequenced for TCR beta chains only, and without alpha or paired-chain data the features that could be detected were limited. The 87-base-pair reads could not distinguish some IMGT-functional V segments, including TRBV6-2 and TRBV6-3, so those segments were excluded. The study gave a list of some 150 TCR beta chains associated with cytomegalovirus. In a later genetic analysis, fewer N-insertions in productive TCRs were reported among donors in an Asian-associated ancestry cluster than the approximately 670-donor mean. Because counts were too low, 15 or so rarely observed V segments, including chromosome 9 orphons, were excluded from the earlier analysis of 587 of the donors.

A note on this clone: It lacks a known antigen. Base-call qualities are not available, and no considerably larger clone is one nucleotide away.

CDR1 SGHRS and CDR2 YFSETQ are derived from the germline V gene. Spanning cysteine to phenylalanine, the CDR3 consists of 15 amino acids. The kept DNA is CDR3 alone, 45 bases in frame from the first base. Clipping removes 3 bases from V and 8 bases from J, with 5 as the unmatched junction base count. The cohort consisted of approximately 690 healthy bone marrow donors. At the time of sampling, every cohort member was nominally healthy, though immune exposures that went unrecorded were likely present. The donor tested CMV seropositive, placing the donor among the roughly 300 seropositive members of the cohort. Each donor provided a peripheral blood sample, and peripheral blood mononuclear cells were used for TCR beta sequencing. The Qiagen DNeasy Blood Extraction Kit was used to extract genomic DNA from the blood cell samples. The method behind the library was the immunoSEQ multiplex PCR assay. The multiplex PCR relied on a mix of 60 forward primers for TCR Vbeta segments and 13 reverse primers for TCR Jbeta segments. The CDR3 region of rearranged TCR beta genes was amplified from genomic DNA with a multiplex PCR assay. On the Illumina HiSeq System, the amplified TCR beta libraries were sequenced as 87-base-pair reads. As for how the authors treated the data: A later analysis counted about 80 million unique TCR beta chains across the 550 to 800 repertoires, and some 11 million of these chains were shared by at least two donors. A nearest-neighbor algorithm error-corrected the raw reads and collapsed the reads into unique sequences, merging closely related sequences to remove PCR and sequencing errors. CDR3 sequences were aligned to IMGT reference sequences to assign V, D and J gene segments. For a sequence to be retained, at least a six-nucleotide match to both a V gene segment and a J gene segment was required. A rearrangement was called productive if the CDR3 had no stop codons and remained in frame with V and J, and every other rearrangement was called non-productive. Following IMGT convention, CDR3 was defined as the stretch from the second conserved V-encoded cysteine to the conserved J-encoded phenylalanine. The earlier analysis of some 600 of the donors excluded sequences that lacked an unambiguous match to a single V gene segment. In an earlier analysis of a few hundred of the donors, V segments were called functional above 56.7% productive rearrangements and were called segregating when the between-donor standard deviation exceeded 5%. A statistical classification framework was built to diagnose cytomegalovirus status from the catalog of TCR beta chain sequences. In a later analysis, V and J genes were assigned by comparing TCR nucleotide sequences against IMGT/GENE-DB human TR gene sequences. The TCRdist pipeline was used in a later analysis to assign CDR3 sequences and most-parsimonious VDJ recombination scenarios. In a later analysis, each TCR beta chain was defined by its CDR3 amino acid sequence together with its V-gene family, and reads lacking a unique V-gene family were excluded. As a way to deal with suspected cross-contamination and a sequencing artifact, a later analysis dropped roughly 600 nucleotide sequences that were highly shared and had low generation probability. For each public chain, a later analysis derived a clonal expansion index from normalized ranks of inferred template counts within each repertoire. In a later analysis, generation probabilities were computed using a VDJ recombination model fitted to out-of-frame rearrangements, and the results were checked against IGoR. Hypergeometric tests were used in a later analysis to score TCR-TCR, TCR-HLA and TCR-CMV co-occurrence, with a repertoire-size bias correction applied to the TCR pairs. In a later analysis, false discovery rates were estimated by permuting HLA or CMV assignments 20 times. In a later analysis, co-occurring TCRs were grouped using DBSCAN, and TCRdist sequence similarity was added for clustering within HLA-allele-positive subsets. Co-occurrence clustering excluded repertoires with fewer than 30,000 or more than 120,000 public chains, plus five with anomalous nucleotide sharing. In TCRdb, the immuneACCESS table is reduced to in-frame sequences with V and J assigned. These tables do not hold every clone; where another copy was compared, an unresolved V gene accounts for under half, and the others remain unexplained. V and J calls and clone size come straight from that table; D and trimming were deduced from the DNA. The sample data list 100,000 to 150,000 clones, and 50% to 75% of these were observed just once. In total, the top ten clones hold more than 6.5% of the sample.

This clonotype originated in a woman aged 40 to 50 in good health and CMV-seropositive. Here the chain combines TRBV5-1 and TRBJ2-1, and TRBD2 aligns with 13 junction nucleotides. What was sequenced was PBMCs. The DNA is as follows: TGCGCCAGCAGCTCCGGACTAGCGGGAGTGTATGAGCAGTTCTTC. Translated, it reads CASSSGLAGVYEQFF.